This T cell receptor (beta chain) was captured in a study of T cell changes during pregnancy in multiple sclerosis. Trimming left V 3 bases short and J 4 bases short, with 18 bases between. The CDR3 is 16 amino acids. Germline CDR1 and CDR2: LNHDA and SQIVND (reference sequence). Generated by immunoSEQ multiplex PCR, the TCRdb table keeps only in-frame clones and is missing some. Here the sample spans under 35,000 clones, approximately 81% being singletons. Sequencing used CD8+ T cells from peripheral blood mononuclear cells, obtained after pregnancy. V is TRBV19 and J is TRBJ1-1, with D perhaps matching TRBD1 (5 bases). This receptor was identified in a female donor with multiple sclerosis, enrolled in a pregnancy study. Written as DNA, the CDR3 is TGTGCCAGTAGTATGGAGGGTAGGGGTCGGGGCACTGAAGCTTTCTTT. It translates to CASSMEGRGRGTEAFF.